This T cell receptor (beta chain) is from a study of blood T cell dynamics during melanoma immunotherapy. Described time point: week 3, after first cycle of checkpoint inhibitor. Blood was drawn before treatment and at week 3 after checkpoint blockade. No patient had earlier systemic cancer treatment, concurrent immunosuppressants, or another active cancer. This CDR3 is built from 16 residues. Germline assignment: CDR1 SGHRS and CDR2 YFSETQ. J lost 1 base, V lost 4 bases, and 8 bases had no gene match. Each bulk PBMC sample had roughly 350 ng DNA loaded. Data came from immunoSEQ multiplex PCR; TCRdb stores just in-frame clones and leaves some out. The table lists 10,000 to 13,000 clones, roughly 84% of them singletons.

The receptor was isolated from a human donor with melanoma. The chain carries TRBV5-1 and TRBJ2-5, with 9 bases matching TRBD2. This specimen was blood, taken from a patient treated with checkpoint blockade. CDR3 in amino acids: CASSLVAGAAQETQYF. As DNA, the CDR3 is TGCGCCAGCAGCCTCGTAGCGGGGGCCGCCCAAGAGACCCAGTACTTC.